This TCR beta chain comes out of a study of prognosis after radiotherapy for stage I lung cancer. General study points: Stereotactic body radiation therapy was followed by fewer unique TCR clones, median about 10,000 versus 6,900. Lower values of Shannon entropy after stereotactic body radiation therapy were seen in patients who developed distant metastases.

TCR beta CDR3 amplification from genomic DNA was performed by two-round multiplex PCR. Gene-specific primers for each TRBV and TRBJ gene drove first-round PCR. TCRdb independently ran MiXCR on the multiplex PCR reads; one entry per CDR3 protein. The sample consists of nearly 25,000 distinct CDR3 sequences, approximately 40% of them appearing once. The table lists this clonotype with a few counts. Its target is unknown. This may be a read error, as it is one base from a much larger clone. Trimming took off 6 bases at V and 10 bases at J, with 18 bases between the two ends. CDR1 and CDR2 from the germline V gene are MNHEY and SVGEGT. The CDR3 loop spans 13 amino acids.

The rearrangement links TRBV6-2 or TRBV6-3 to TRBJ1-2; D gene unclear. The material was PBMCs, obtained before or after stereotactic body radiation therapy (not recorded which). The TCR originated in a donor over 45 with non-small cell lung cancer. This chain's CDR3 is CASSYRAPRVYTF. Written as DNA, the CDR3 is TGTGCCAGCAGCTACCGGGCACCCCGAGTCTACACCTTC.